A selection of T cell receptor beta chains follows, all from one sample in a study of blood T cell repertoires in COVID-19. Data came from immunoSEQ multiplex PCR; TCRdb stores just in-frame clones and leaves some out. Here the sample spans 60,000 to 85,000 clones, 86% being singletons. Sequenced input: peripheral blood. These receptors all stem from a middle-aged man with active COVID-19. The CDR3 runs from the conserved cysteine through the conserved F or W. The D gene is left open where the match is weak. Clone size is given for some rows only: seen once, a few or many times, or a class if the clone is expanded.

TRBD2	TRBV13	TRBJ2-1	.	TGTGCCAGCAGCTTAGGCCGGAGGAGCGGGAGGAGTTTTTACAATGAGCAGTTCTTC	CASSLGRRSGRSFYNEQFF
.	TRBV18	TRBJ1-1	.	TGTGCCAGCTCCCTGGCGGGAGATATGAACACTGAAGCTTTCTTT	CASSLAGDMNTEAFF
.	TRBV7-2	TRBJ1-3	.	TGTGCCAGCAGCTTAGTTGGGCAGGTTGGAAACACCATATATTTT	CASSLVGQVGNTIYF
TRBD2	TRBV10-3	TRBJ2-7	.	TGTGCCATCAGTGATAGCTTCAGGACTAGCGGGAACCGGGACGAGCAGTACTTC	CAISDSFRTSGNRDEQYF
.	TRBV6-2/TRBV6-3	TRBJ2-7	.	TGTGCCAGCAGTTACTGGGCGAGCTCCTACGAGCAGTACTTC	CASSYWASSYEQYF
.	TRBV3-1/TRBV3-2	TRBJ2-3	.	TGTGCCAGCAGCCAGGTTCCAACTAGCACAGATACGCAGTATTTT	CASSQVPTSTDTQYF
.	TRBV7-9	TRBJ2-7	.	TGTGCCAGCACAAAGGCGGAGGTAGGGCAGTACTTC	CASTKAEVGQYF
.	TRBV2	TRBJ2-1	.	TGTGCCAGCAGTGAACAGGGGACGGCCTACAATGAGCAGTTCTTC	CASSEQGTAYNEQFF
.	TRBV21-1	TRBJ2-3	once	TGTGCCAGCAGCAACGGTACAGGGGGACGCACAGATACGCAGTATTTT	CASSNGTGGRTDTQYF
.	TRBV28	TRBJ2-2	.	TGTGCCAGCAGTTTAGATCAGGGAGGTTTCACCGGGGAGCTGTTTTTT	CASSLDQGGFTGELFF
.	TRBV12-3/TRBV12-4	TRBJ2-3	.	TGTGCCAGCACTTTTACTAGATCGGATACGCAGTATTTT	CASTFTRSDTQYF
.	TRBV18	TRBJ1-1	.	TGTGCCAGCTCAGGCACGATGAACACTGAAGCTTTCTTT	CASSGTMNTEAFF
.	TRBV9	TRBJ2-1	.	TGTGCCAGCAGCCCACAGGGCTCCTACAATGAGCAGTTCTTC	CASSPQGSYNEQFF
.	TRBV19	TRBJ2-1	.	TGTGCCAGTAGTTCGATTGCCACAGTGAGCTCCTACAATGAGCAGTTCTTC	CASSSIATVSSYNEQFF
TRBD1	TRBV7-6	TRBJ1-1	.	TGTGCCAGCAGCTTATATCAGGGGGTGAACACTGAAGCTTTCTTT	CASSLYQGVNTEAFF
.	TRBV6-5	TRBJ2-7	.	TGTGCCAGCAGTTACGGGGCATCGTACGAGCAGTACTTC	CASSYGASYEQYF
TRBD2	TRBV9	TRBJ2-1	.	TGTGCCAGCAGCATAGGACTAGCGGGATATAATGAGCAGTTCTTC	CASSIGLAGYNEQFF
.	TRBV5-5	TRBJ1-5	.	TGTGCCAGCAGCTTGACAGCATATAGCAATCAGCCCCAGCATTTT	CASSLTAYSNQPQHF
.	TRBV6-5	TRBJ2-1	once	TGTGCCAGCAGTAGGGAGACTAAGGGTGAGCAGTTCTTC	CASSRETKGEQFF